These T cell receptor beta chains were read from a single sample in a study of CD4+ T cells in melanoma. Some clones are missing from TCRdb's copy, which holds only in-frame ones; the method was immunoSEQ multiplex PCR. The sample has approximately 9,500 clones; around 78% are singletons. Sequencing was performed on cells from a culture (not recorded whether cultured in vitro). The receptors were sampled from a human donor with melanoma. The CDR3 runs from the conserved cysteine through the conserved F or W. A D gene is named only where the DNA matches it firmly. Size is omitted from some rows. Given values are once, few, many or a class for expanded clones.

TGTGCCACCAGGGGGACGACTAATGAAAAACTGTTTTTT,CATRGTTNEKLFF,TRBJ1-4,.,TRBD1,TRBV10-3
TGTGCCAGCAGCTTAGTGTCCATATCAACCTACGAGCAGTACTTC,CASSLVSISTYEQYF,TRBJ2-7,.,.,TRBV7-9
TGCGCCAGCAGCTGGGCTAGCGGGGGTTACAATGAGCAGTTCTTC,CASSWASGGYNEQFF,TRBJ2-1,.,TRBD2,TRBV4-1
TGCGCCAGCAGCTTGGCATCCGGCCCCGTTATGGATGGCTACACCTTC,CASSLASGPVMDGYTF,TRBJ1-2,.,.,TRBV5-1
TGTGCCAGCAGTTACTCACAGCCGAGCAATCAGCCCCAGCATTTT,CASSYSQPSNQPQHF,TRBJ1-5,.,.,TRBV6-5
TGTGCCAGCAGCGTAGGGGGCATCGGGGAGCTGTTTTTT,CASSVGGIGELFF,TRBJ2-2,.,.,TRBV9
TGCAGCGTTGAAGAGGCCGGGTCGTTCTACTCCTACAATGAGCAGTTCTTC,CSVEEAGSFYSYNEQFF,TRBJ2-1,.,.,TRBV29-1
TGCGCCAGCAGCTCTTCCCCCTCTGGAAACACCATATATTTT,CASSSSPSGNTIYF,TRBJ1-3,few,.,TRBV5-1
TGCGCCAGCAGCCAAGACCCCGCCCCTACGCAGTATTTT,CASSQDPAPTQYF,TRBJ2-3,.,.,TRBV4-1
TGTGCCAGCAGCTTGGGGGCTAGCGGGGTAGAAGAGACCCAGTACTTC,CASSLGASGVEETQYF,TRBJ2-5,.,TRBD2,TRBV5-4
TGTGCCAGCTCACCACAGGACAGGGTGATCGGCGAGACCCAGTACTTC,CASSPQDRVIGETQYF,TRBJ2-5,.,TRBD1,TRBV18
TGTGCCAGCAGCTTACGGACAGCAGCTAACTATGGCTACACCTTC,CASSLRTAANYGYTF,TRBJ1-2,.,.,TRBV7-9
TGCAGCGTTGTCACGGTTCACGACTATGGCTACACCTTC,CSVVTVHDYGYTF,TRBJ1-2,.,.,TRBV29-1
TGTGCCAGCGGGCTGACAGGGAGTTACGAGCAGTACTTC,CASGLTGSYEQYF,TRBJ2-7,.,TRBD1,TRBV6-5
TGTGCCAGCAGCAACGCGGGTCGCAGCAATCAGCCCCAGCATTTT,CASSNAGRSNQPQHF,TRBJ1-5,few,.,TRBV27
TGTGCCAGCACCATTACCCCCGCCGGGACAACGAATTCACCCCTCCACTTT,CASTITPAGTTNSPLHF,TRBJ1-6,once,.,TRBV7-6
TGTGCCAGCAGCTTATCGACTACCGATACGCAGTATTTT,CASSLSTTDTQYF,TRBJ2-3,.,.,TRBV7-9
TGTGCCAGTAGTGCGCAAGGACAGGGGAAGGACTACGAGCAGTACTTC,CASSAQGQGKDYEQYF,TRBJ2-7,once,TRBD1,TRBV19
TGTGCCAGCAGTTTAGGTCGGGGGGCAGGCGAGCAGTACTTC,CASSLGRGAGEQYF,TRBJ2-7,.,.,TRBV27
TGTGCCATCAAAAGGGGAACAGGAGAGACCCAGTACTTC,CAIKRGTGETQYF,TRBJ2-5,.,.,TRBV10-3
TGTGCCAGCAGCGCCGGGACGGACTACACCGGGGAGCTGTTTTTT,CASSAGTDYTGELFF,TRBJ2-2,once,.,TRBV5-4
TGCGCCAGCAGCTTGGAAAGGAGCACCGGGGAGCTGTTTTTT,CASSLERSTGELFF,TRBJ2-2,.,.,TRBV5-1
TGCGCCAGCAGCCCCCAAATACAGGGCTACGAGCAGTACTTC,CASSPQIQGYEQYF,TRBJ2-7,.,.,TRBV4-1
TGTGCCAGCAGCTTAGGACAGCCAATTTTCGGAAGGCAGAATGAAAAACTGTTTTTT,CASSLGQPIFGRQNEKLFF,TRBJ1-4,.,.,TRBV7-9
TGTGCCAGCAGTTACGGGCGGGGGGGCGTAGATACGCAGTATTTT,CASSYGRGGVDTQYF,TRBJ2-3,.,TRBD2,TRBV6-5
TGCGCCAGCAGCTTGGGCCAGGGGGGTTACTCCTACGAGCAGTACTTC,CASSLGQGGYSYEQYF,TRBJ2-7,.,.,TRBV5-1
TGTGCCACCTCCACGGACAGGGGGCTTTATGGCTACACCTTC,CATSTDRGLYGYTF,TRBJ1-2,.,TRBD1,TRBV15
TGCGCCAGCAGCTTGGCCGGGGGGTCCTACGAGCAGTACTTC,CASSLAGGSYEQYF,TRBJ2-7,.,TRBD2,TRBV5-1
TGTGCCAGCAGTTTATCTCCTAGATCCTCGATCTACAATGAGCAGTTCTTC,CASSLSPRSSIYNEQFF,TRBJ2-1,.,.,TRBV27
TGTGCCAGCAGCCAAGATTTAGCACTAGCGAGGATCACAGATACGCAGTATTTT,CASSQDLALARITDTQYF,TRBJ2-3,few,TRBD2,TRBV4-2
TGTGCCAGCAGCCAGGACAGGGGATCTCAGAAACTGTTTTTT,CASSQDRGSQKLFF,TRBJ1-4,.,TRBD1,TRBV3-1/TRBV3-2
TGTGCCAGCAGCGCCCAGATCCGGGCGGATGGCTACACCTTC,CASSAQIRADGYTF,TRBJ1-2,.,.,TRBV9
TGTGCCAGCAGCCCTACGATCCGGTACGAGCAGTACTTC,CASSPTIRYEQYF,TRBJ2-7,.,.,TRBV7-8
TGCAGCGTTCCCAGGGACGGGGATGAAAAACTGTTTTTT,CSVPRDGDEKLFF,TRBJ1-4,.,.,TRBV29-1
TGTGCCAGCAGCTTAGGGGCCATAGAAGAGTTCTTC,CASSLGAIEEFF,TRBJ2-1,.,.,TRBV7-9
TGTGCCAGCAGCTTATCCAGGGGGGCCAACGTCCTGACTTTC,CASSLSRGANVLTF,TRBJ2-6,.,.,TRBV11-2
TGTGCCAGCAGCATATTCAGGGGTACATATAATTCACCCCTCCACTTT,CASSIFRGTYNSPLHF,TRBJ1-6,.,.,TRBV7-9
TGTGCCAGCAGCTTTCGCCCGGGGCGGTCAGTGCAGGGGGCCAACGTCCTGACTTTC,CASSFRPGRSVQGANVLTF,TRBJ2-6,.,.,TRBV5-6
TGTGCCAGCAGCTTCGGGGCTAGTAGGTTCGTAGACAATGAGCAGTTCTTC,CASSFGASRFVDNEQFF,TRBJ2-1,once,.,TRBV11-2
TGTGCCAGCATCGCCAACAACCCCAGCAATCAGCCCCAGCATTTT,CASIANNPSNQPQHF,TRBJ1-5,.,.,TRBV2
TGTGCCAGCAGTGCACAGGGGCCGGGTCGGGCTTTCTTT,CASSAQGPGRAFF,TRBJ1-1,few,TRBD1,TRBV2
TGCGCCAGCAGCCAAGCGAGGACTCCGTCCGAGCAGTACTTC,CASSQARTPSEQYF,TRBJ2-7,.,.,TRBV4-1
TGTGCCAGCTCACCACCGTCGGGGGCAGATACGCAGTATTTT,CASSPPSGADTQYF,TRBJ2-3,.,.,TRBV18
TGTGCCAGCAGACACACTAGCGGGGGGCCCTACGAGCAGTACTTC,CASRHTSGGPYEQYF,TRBJ2-7,.,TRBD2,TRBV11-2
TGCGCCAGCAGTTGGACAGCCCAAGAGACCCAGTACTTC,CASSWTAQETQYF,TRBJ2-5,.,.,TRBV10-2
TGTGCCAGCAGTGACTCGACTAGCGGGGGGGCCAATGAGCAGTTCTTC,CASSDSTSGGANEQFF,TRBJ2-1,.,TRBD2,TRBV6-4
TGTGCCAGCAGCCAAGATACCGGCCCCTATGGCTACACCTTC,CASSQDTGPYGYTF,TRBJ1-2,few,.,TRBV4-2
TGTGCCAGCAGCTTAAGTGGGAGCAATCAGCCCCAGCATTTT,CASSLSGSNQPQHF,TRBJ1-5,.,.,TRBV5-8
TGTGCCAGCAGCTTGGGGGGTTCAACTAATGAAAAACTGTTTTTT,CASSLGGSTNEKLFF,TRBJ1-4,once,.,TRBV5-4
TGTGCCAGCAGTGGGGACCGGGACAGGGCTTATTCACCCCTCCACTTT,CASSGDRDRAYSPLHF,TRBJ1-6,.,TRBD1,TRBV2
TGTGCCAGCAGTAGGGACGGGAATCAGCCCCAGCATTTT,CASSRDGNQPQHF,TRBJ1-5,.,.,TRBV6-2/TRBV6-3
TGTGCCATCAGTGAGGGGGTGAGGCCCCAGCATTTT,CAISEGVRPQHF,TRBJ1-5,once,.,TRBV10-3
TGTGCCTGGAGCCGGGACTCAAGCTCTGGAAACACCATATATTTT,CAWSRDSSSGNTIYF,TRBJ1-3,once,.,TRBV30
TGTGCCAGCAGTTTACGAGGGGATAATTCACCCCTCCACTTT,CASSLRGDNSPLHF,TRBJ1-6,.,.,TRBV27